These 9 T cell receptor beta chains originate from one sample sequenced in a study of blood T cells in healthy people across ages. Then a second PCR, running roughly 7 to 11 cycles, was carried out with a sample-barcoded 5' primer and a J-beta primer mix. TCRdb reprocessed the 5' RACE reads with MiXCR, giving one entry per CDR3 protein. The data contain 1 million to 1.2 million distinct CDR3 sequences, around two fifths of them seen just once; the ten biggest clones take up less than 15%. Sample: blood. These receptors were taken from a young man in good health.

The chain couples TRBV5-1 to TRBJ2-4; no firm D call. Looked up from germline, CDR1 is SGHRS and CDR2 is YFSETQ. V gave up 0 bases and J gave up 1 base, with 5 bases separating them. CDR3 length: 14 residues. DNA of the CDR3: TGCGCCAGCAGCTTGGACAAGGCCAAAAACATTCAGTACTTC. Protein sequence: CASSLDKAKNIQYF.

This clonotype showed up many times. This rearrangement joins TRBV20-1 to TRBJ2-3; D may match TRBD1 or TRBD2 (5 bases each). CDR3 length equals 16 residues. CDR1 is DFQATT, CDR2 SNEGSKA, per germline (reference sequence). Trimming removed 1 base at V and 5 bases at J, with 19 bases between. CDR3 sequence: CSARVIGTASLDTQYF. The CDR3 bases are TGCAGTGCTAGAGTCATTGGGACCGCAAGCTTAGATACGCAGTATTTT.

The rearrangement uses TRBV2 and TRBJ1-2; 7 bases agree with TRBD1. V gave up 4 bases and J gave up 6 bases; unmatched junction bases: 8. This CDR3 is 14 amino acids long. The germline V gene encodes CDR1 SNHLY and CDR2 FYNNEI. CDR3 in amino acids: CASSVNRGGNGYTF. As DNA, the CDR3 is TGTGCCAGCAGTGTGAACAGGGGTGGGAATGGCTACACCTTC.

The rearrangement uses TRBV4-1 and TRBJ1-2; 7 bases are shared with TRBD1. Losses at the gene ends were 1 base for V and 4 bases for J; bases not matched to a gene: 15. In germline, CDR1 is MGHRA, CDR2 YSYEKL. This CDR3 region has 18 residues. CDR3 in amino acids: CASSQGIPHRGSSYGYTF. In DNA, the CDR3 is TGCGCCAGCAGCCAAGGGATACCCCACAGGGGAAGTAGCTATGGCTACACCTTC.

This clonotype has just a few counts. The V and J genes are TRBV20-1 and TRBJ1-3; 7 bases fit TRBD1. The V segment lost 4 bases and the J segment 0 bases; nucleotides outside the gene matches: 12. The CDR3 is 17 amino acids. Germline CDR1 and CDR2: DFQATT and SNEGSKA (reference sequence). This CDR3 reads CSAILPKGTASGNTIYF. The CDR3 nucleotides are TGCAGTGCTATCCTTCCCAAAGGGACAGCCTCTGGAAACACCATATATTTT.

Here the CDR3 reads CASSPGRSYNEQYF. The CDR3 DNA is TGTGCCAGCAGTCCAGGACGTTCCTACAATGAGCAGTACTTC. The chain uses TRBV13 and TRBJ2-4; D is uncertain. CDR1 is PRHDT and CDR2 is FYEKMQ in the germline V gene (reference sequence). Trimming shortened V by 6 bases and J by 13 bases, and 22 bases separated the two germline ends. This CDR3 has 14 amino acids.

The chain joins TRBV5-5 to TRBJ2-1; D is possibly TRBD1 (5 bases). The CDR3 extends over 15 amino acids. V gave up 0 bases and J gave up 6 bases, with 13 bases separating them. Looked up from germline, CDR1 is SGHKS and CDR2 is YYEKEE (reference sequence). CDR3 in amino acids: CASSLATAEFNEQFF. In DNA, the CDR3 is TGTGCCAGCAGCTTGGCGACAGCCGAATTCAATGAGCAGTTCTTC.

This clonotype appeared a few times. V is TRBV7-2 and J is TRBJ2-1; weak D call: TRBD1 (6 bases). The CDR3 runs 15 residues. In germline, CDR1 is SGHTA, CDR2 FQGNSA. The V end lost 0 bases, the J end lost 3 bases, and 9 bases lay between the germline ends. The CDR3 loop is CASSLAGAVYNEQFF. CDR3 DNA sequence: TGTGCCAGCAGCTTAGCGGGGGCCGTCTACAATGAGCAGTTCTTC.

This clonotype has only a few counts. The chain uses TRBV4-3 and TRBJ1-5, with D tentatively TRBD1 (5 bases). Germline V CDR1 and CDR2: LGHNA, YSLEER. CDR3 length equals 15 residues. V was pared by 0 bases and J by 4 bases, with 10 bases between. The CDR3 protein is CASSQDVGTNQPQHF. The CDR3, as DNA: TGCGCCAGCAGCCAAGACGTGGGGACTAATCAGCCCCAGCATTTT.